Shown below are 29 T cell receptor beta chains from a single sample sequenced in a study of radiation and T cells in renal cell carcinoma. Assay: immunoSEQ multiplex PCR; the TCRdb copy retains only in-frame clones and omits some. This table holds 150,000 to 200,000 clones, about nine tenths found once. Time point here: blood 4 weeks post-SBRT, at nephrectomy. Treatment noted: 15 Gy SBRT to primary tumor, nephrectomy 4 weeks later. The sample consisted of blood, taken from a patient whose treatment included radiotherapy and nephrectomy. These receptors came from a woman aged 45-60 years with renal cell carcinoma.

CDR3 in amino acids: CASSSTGSGIVANYGYTF. In DNA form, the CDR3 reads TGTGCCAGTAGCTCCACTGGGTCAGGGATAGTAGCTAACTATGGCTACACCTTC. The V call is TRBV19, the J call TRBJ1-2; perhaps TRBD1 as D (5 bases). The germline CDR1 and CDR2 sequences are LNHDA and SQIVND (reference sequence). The CDR3 covers 18 residues. V lost 6 bases to trimming and J lost 0 bases, with 23 bases between them.

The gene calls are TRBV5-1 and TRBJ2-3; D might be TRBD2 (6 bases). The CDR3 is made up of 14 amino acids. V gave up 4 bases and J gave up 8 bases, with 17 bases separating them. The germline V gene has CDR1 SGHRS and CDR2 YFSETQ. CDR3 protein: CASSPRGAISTQYF. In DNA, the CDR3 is TGCGCCAGCAGCCCCCGCGGGGCCATCAGTACGCAGTATTTT.

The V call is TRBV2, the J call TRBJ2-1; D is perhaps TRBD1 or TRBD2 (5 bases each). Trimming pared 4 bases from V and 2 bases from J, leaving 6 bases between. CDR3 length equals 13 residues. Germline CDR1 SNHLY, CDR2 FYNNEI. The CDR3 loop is CASSGGPYNEQFF. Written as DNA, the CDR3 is TGTGCCAGCAGTGGGGGACCCTACAATGAGCAGTTCTTC. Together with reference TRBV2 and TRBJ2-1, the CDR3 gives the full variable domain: EPEVTQTPSHQVTQMGQEVILRCVPISNHLYFYWYRQILGQKVEFLVSFYNNEISEKSEIFDDQFSVERPDGSNFTLKIRSTKLEDSAMYFCASSGGPYNEQFFGPGTRLTVL.

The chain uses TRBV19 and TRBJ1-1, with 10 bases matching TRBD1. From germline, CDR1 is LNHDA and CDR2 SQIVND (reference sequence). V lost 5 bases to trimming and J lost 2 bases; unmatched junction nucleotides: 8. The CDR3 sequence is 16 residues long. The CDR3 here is CASSPTGDRGNTEAFF. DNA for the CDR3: TGTGCCAGTAGTCCAACGGGGGACAGGGGTAACACTGAAGCTTTCTTT.

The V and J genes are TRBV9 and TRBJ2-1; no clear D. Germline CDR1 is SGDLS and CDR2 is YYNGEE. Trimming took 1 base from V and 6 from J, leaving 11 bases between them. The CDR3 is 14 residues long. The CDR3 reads CASSVSAGFNEQFF. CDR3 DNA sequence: TGTGCCAGCAGCGTAAGTGCTGGGTTCAATGAGCAGTTCTTC.

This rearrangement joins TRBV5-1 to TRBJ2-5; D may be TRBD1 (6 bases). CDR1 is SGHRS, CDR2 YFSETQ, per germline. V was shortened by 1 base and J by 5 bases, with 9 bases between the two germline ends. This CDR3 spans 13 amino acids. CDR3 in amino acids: CASSLQGPETQYF. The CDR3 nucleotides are TGCGCCAGCAGCTTGCAGGGGCCCGAGACCCAGTACTTC.

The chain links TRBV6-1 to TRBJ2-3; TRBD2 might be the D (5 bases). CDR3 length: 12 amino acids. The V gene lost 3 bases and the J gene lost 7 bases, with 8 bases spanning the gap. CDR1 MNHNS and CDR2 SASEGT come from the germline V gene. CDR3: CASSDGLHTQYF. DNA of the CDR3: TGTGCCAGCAGTGATGGACTGCATACGCAGTATTTT.

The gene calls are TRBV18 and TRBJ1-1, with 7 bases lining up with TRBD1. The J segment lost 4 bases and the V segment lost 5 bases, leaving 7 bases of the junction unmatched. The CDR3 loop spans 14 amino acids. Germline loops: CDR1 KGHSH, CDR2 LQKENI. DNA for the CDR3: TGTGCCAGCTCAACGGGACAGAGGAGCACTGAAGCTTTCTTT. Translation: CASSTGQRSTEAFF.

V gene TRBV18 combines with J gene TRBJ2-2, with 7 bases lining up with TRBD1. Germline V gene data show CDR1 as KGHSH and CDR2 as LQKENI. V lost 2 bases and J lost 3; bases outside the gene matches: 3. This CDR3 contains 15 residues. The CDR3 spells CASSPNQGDTGELFF. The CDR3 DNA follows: TGTGCCAGCTCACCAAATCAGGGGGACACCGGGGAGCTGTTTTTT. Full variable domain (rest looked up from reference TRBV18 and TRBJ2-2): NAGVMQNPRHLVRRRGQEARLRCSPMKGHSHVYWYRQLPEEGLKFMVYLQKENIIDESGMPKERFSAEFPKEGPSILRIQQVVRGDSAAYFCASSPNQGDTGELFFGEGSRLTVL.

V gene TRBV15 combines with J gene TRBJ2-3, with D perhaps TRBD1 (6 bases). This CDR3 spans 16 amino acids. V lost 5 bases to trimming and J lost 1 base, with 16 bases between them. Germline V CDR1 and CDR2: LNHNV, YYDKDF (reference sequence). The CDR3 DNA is TGTGCCACCAGCTCTTACAGGGTGAGGGGCACAGATACGCAGTATTTT. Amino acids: CATSSYRVRGTDTQYF.

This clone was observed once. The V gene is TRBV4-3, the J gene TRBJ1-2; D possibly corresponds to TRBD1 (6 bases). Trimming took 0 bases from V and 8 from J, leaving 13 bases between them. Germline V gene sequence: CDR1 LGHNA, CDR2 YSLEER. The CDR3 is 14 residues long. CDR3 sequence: CASSQEFTGWGYTF. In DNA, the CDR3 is TGCGCCAGCAGCCAAGAATTCACAGGGTGGGGCTACACCTTC.

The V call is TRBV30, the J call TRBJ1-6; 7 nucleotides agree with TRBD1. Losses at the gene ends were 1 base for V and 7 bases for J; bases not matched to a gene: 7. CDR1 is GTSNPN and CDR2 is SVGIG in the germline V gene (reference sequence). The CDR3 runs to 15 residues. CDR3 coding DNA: TGTGCCTGGAGTGAGGAGTTGACAGGGAATTCACCCCTCCACTTT. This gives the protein CAWSEELTGNSPLHF.

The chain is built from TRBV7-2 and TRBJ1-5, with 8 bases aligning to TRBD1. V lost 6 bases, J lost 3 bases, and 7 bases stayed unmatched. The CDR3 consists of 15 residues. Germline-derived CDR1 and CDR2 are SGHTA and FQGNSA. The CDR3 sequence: CASSLDRGLNQPQHF. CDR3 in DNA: TGTGCCAGCAGTCTCGACAGGGGCCTCAATCAGCCCCAGCATTTT.

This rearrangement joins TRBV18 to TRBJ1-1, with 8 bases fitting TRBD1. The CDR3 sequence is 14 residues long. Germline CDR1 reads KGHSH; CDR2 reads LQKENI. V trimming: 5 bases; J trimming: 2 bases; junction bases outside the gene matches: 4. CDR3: CASSETGVNTEAFF. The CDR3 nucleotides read TGTGCCAGCTCAGAGACAGGGGTAAACACTGAAGCTTTCTTT. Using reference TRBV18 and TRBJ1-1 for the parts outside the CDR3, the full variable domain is NAGVMQNPRHLVRRRGQEARLRCSPMKGHSHVYWYRQLPEEGLKFMVYLQKENIIDESGMPKERFSAEFPKEGPSILRIQQVVRGDSAAYFCASSETGVNTEAFFGQGTRLTVV.

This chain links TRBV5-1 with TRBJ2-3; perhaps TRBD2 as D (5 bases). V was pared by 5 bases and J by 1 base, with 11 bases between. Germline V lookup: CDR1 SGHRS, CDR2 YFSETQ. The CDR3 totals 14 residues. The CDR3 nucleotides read TGCGCCAGCAGGAGGGAAGTGGGCACAGATACGCAGTATTTT. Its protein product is CASRREVGTDTQYF. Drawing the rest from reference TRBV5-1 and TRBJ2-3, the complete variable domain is KAGVTQTPRYLIKTRGQQVTLSCSPISGHRSVSWYQQTPGQGLQFLFEYFSETQRNKGNFPGRFSGRQFSNSRSEMNVSTLELGDSALYLCASRREVGTDTQYFGPGTRLTVL.

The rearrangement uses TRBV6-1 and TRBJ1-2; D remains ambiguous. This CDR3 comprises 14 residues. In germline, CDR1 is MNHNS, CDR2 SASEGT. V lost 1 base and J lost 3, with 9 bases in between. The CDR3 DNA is TGTGCCAGCAGTGAAGGATACAGCTACTATGGCTACACCTTC. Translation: CASSEGYSYYGYTF.

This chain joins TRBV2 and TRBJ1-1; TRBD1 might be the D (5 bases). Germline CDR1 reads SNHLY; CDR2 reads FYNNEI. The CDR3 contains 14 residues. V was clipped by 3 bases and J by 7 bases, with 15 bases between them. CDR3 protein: CASSDQGQVGEAFF. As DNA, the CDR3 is TGTGCCAGCAGTGATCAGGGCCAGGTGGGTGAAGCTTTCTTT. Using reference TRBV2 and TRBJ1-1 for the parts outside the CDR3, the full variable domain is EPEVTQTPSHQVTQMGQEVILRCVPISNHLYFYWYRQILGQKVEFLVSFYNNEISEKSEIFDDQFSVERPDGSNFTLKIRSTKLEDSAMYFCASSDQGQVGEAFFGQGTRLTVV.

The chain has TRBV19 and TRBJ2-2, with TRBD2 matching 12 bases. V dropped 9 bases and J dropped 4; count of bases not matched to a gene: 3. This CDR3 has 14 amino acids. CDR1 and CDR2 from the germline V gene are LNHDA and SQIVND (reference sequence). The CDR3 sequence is CASKLAGGTGELFF. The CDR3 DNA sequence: TGTGCCAGCAAACTAGCGGGGGGCACCGGGGAGCTGTTTTTT.

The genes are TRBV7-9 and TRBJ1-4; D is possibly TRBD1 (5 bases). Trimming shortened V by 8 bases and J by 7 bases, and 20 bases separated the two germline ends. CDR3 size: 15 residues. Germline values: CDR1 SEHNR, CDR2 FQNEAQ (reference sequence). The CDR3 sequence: CASGPGAVVGEKLFF. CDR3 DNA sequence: TGTGCCAGCGGCCCCGGGGCTGTGGTAGGTGAAAAACTGTTTTTT.

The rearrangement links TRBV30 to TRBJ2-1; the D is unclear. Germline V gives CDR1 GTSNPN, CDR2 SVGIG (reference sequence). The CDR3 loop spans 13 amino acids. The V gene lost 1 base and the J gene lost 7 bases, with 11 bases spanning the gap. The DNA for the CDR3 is TGTGCCTGGAGTGGACTCGCACTTAATGAGCAGTTCTTC. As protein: CAWSGLALNEQFF. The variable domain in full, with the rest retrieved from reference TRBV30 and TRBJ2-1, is SQTIHQWPATLVQPVGSPLSLECTVEGTSNPNLYWYRQAAGRGLQLLFYSVGIGQISSEVPQNLSASRPQDRQFILSSKKLLLSDSGFYLCAWSGLALNEQFFGPGTRLTVL.

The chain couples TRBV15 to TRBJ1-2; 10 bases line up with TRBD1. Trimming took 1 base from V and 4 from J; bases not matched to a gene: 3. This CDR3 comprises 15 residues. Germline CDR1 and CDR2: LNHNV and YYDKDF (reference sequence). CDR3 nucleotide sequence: TGTGCCACCAGCAGAGGACAGGGGGCCGGCTATGGCTACACCTTC. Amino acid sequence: CATSRGQGAGYGYTF.

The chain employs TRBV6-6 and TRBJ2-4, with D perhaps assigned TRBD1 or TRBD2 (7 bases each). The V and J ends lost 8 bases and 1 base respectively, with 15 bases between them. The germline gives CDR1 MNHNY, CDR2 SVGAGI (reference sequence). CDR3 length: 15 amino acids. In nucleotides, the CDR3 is TGTGCCAGCGCTTCAGGGGGGGAGGCCAAAAACATTCAGTACTTC. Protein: CASASGGEAKNIQYF.

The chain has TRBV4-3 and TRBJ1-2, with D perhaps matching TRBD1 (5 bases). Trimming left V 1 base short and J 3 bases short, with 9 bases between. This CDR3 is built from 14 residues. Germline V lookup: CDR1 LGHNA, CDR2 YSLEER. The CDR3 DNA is TGCGCCAGCAGCCAAGTCAGGGTAGACTATGGCTACACCTTC. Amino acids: CASSQVRVDYGYTF.

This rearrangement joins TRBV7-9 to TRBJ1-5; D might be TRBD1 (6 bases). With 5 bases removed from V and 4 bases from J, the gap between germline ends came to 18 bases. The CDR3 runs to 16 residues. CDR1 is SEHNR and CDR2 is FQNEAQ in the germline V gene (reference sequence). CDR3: CASSPGVTGYNQPQHF. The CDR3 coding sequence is TGTGCCAGCAGCCCGGGTGTTACAGGGTATAATCAGCCCCAGCATTTT. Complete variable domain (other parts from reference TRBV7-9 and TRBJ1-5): DTGVSQNPRHKITKRGQNVTFRCDPISEHNRLYWYRQTLGQGPEFLTYFQNEAQLEKSRLLSDRFSAERPKGSFSTLEIQRTEQGDSAMYLCASSPGVTGYNQPQHFGDGTRLSIL.

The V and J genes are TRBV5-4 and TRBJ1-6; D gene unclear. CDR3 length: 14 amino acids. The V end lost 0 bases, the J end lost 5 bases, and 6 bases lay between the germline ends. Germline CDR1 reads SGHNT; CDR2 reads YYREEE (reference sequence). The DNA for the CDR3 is TGTGCCAGCAGCTTGGGACTTAATAATTCACCCCTCCACTTT. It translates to CASSLGLNNSPLHF.

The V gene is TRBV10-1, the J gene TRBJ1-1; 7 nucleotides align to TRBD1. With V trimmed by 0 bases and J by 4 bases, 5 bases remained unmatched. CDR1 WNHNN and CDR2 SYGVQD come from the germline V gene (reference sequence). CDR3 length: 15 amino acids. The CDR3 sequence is CASSESDREVTEAFF. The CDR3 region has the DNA TGCGCCAGCAGTGAGTCTGACAGGGAGGTCACTGAAGCTTTCTTT.

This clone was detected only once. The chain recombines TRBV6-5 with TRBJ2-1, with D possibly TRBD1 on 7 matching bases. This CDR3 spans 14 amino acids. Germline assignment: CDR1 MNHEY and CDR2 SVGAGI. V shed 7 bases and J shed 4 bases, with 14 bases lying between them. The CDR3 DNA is TGTGCCAGCACCCCACAGGGGACTTACAATGAGCAGTTCTTC. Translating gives CASTPQGTYNEQFF.

The CDR3 sequence: CASSLVVSSYEQYF. DNA of the CDR3: TGCGCCAGCAGCTTAGTGGTCAGCTCCTACGAGCAGTACTTC. This chain uses TRBV5-1 with TRBJ2-7; D unresolved. V was cut by 2 bases and J by 0 bases, with 9 bases left in between. CDR1 and CDR2 (germline): SGHRS, YFSETQ. The CDR3 loop spans 14 amino acids.

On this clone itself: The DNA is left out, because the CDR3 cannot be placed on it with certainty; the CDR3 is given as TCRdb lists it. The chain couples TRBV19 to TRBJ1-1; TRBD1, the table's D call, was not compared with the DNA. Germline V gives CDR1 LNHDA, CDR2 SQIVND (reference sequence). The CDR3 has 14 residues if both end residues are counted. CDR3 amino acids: CASTSVGTGAEAFF.